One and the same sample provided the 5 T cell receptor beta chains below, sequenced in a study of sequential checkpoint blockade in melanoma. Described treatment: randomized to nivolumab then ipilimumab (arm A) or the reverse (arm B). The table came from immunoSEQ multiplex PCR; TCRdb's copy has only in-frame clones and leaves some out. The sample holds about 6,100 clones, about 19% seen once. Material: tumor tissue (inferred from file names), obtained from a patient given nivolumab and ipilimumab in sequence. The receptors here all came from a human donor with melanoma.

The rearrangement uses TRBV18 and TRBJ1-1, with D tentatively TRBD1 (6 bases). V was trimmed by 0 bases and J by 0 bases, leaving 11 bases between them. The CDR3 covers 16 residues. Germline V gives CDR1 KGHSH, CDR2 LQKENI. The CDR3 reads CASSPPPRGVNTEAFF. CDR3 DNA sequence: TGTGCCAGCTCACCACCGCCCAGGGGCGTGAACACTGAAGCTTTCTTT.

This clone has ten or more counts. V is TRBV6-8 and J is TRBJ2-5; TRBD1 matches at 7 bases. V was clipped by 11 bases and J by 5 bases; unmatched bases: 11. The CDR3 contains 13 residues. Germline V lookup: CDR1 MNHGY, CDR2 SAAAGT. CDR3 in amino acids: CAARQGPRETQYF. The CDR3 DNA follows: TGTGCCGCCAGACAGGGCCCAAGGGAGACCCAGTACTTC.

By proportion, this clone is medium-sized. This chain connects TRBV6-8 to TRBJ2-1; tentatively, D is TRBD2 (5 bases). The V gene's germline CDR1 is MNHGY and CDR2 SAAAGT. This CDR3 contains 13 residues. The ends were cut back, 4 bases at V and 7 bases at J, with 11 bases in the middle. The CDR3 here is CASSSSSWNEQFF. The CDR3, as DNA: TGTGCCAGCAGTTCGTCTAGCTGGAATGAGCAGTTCTTC.

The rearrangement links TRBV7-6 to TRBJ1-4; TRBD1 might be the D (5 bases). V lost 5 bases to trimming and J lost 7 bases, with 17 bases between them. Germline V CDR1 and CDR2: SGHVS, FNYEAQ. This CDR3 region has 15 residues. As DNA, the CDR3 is TGTGCCAGCAGCCCGACTGGGGGGGAGGGTGAAAAACTGTTTTTT. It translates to CASSPTGGEGEKLFF.

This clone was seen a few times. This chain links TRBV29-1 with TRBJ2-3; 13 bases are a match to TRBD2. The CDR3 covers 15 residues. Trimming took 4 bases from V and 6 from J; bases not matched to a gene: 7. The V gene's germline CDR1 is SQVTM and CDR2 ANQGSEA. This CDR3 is CSVGLWGLAGDTQYF. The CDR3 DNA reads TGCAGCGTTGGGCTATGGGGACTAGCGGGGGATACGCAGTATTTT.